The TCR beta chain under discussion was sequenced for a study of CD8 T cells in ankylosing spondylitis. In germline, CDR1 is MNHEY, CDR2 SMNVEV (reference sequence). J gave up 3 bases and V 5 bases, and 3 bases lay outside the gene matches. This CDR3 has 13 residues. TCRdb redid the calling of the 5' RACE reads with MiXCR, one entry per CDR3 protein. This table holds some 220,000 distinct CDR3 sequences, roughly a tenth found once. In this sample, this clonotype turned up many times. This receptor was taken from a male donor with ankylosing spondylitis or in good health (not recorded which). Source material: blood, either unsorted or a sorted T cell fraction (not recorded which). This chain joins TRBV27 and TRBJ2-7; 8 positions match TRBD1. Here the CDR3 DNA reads TGTGCCAGCAGTCACGGGACAGGCTACGAGCAGTACTTC. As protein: CASSHGTGYEQYF.